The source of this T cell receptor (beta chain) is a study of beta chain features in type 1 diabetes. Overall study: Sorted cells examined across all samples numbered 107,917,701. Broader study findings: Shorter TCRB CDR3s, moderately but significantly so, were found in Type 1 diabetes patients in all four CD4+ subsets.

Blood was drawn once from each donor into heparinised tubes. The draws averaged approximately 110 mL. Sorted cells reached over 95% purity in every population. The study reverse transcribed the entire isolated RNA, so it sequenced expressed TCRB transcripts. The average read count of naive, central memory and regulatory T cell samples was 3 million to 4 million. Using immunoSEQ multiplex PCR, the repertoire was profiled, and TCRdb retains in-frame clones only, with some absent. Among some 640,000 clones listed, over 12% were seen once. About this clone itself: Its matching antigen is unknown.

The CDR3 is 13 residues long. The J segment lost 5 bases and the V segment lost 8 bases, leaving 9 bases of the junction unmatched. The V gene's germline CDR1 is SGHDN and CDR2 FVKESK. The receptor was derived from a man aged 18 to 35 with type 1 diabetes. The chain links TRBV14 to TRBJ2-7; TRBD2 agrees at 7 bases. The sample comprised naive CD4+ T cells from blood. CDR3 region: CASPREGIDEQYF. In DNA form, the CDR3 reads TGTGCCAGCCCCAGGGAGGGGATAGACGAGCAGTACTTC.